This T cell receptor beta chain was documented in a study of blood T cell repertoires in COVID-19. Study background: Samples of COVID-19 (acute and convalescent) were obtained from the United States, Italy and Spain.

V shed 10 bases and J 1 base; nucleotides not matched to a gene: 10. CDR1 is LNHDA and CDR2 is SQIVND in the germline V gene (reference sequence). The CDR3 has 15 residues. How the authors handled the data: Reference gene primer amplification in the assay estimated nucleated cell counts. Measured with immunoSEQ multiplex PCR; TCRdb has only the in-frame clones, and not every one. V, J and clone size were drawn from that table, and D and trimming were deduced from the DNA. The top ten clones hold approximately 8.8% of a sample with about 300,000 clones, approximately 86% of them seen once. V is TRBV19 and J is TRBJ1-2; 9 nucleotides line up with TRBD1. The sequenced sample consisted of peripheral blood. The TCR was taken from a man aged 18 to 30 with active or convalescent COVID-19. The chain's CDR3 is CATAGTGTDNYGYTF. CDR3 sequence (DNA): TGTGCCACAGCCGGGACAGGGACCGATAACTATGGCTACACCTTC. The variable domain in full, completed from reference TRBV19 and TRBJ1-2, reads DGGITQSPKYLFRKEGQNVTLSCEQNLNHDAMYWYRQDPGQGLRLIYYSQIVNDFQKGDIAEGYSVSREKKESFPLTVTSAQKNPTAFYLCATAGTGTDNYGYTFGSGTRLTVV.